The rows below give T cell receptor beta chains drawn from one sample of a study of blood T cell repertoires in COVID-19. Data came from immunoSEQ multiplex PCR; TCRdb stores just in-frame clones and leaves some out. Among tens of thousands of clones, 88% were seen once, and the ten largest hold 4.5% to 5.5%. The sample taken for sequencing was peripheral blood. Receptors originate from a woman older than 75 with active COVID-19. Each CDR3 is given without its conserved first and last residue. The D gene is left open where the match is weak.

v_call: TRBV28
j_call: TRBJ2-3
d_call: NA
cdr3_aa: ASSRGATDTQY

v_call: TRBV7-6
j_call: TRBJ2-7
d_call: TRBD2
cdr3_aa: ASSLAGTSGSAYEQY

v_call: TRBV5-8
j_call: TRBJ2-4
d_call: NA
cdr3_aa: ASSLSGEPNIQY

v_call: TRBV7-9
j_call: TRBJ2-5
d_call: TRBD1
cdr3_aa: ASSHRLSLTGVIEETQY

v_call: TRBV5-1
j_call: TRBJ1-2
d_call: TRBD1
cdr3_aa: ASSQGQGRVSYT

v_call: TRBV27
j_call: TRBJ2-5
d_call: NA
cdr3_aa: ASSSAGAGEETQY

v_call: TRBV28
j_call: TRBJ2-7
d_call: TRBD1
cdr3_aa: ASNDRTGGYEQY

v_call: TRBV5-1
j_call: TRBJ2-7
d_call: TRBD1
cdr3_aa: ASSIGQGGEQY

v_call: TRBV5-6
j_call: TRBJ2-7
d_call: TRBD2
cdr3_aa: ASSSGGFYEQY

v_call: TRBV6-6
j_call: TRBJ2-7
d_call: NA
cdr3_aa: ASSFTAYEQY

v_call: TRBV5-1
j_call: TRBJ2-5
d_call: TRBD2
cdr3_aa: ASSSGTSGRETQY

v_call: TRBV5-1
j_call: TRBJ2-5
d_call: TRBD2
cdr3_aa: ASSLGSGSWQTQY

v_call: TRBV18
j_call: TRBJ2-1
d_call: NA
cdr3_aa: ASSPPTRNEQF

v_call: TRBV7-2
j_call: TRBJ1-6
d_call: NA
cdr3_aa: ASSPRLNSPLH

v_call: TRBV5-1
j_call: TRBJ2-2
d_call: NA
cdr3_aa: ASSFPGINTGELF

v_call: TRBV28
j_call: TRBJ2-3
d_call: NA
cdr3_aa: ASSLERVSTDTQY

v_call: TRBV9
j_call: TRBJ2-5
d_call: TRBD2
cdr3_aa: ARRDGGGPLGPKTQY

v_call: TRBV3-1/TRBV3-2
j_call: TRBJ2-4
d_call: TRBD1
cdr3_aa: ASSGTGGNIQY

v_call: TRBV5-1
j_call: TRBJ2-7
d_call: NA
cdr3_aa: ASSLVSGYEQY

v_call: TRBV5-6
j_call: TRBJ1-6
d_call: TRBD1
cdr3_aa: ASSLFQDRGSPLH